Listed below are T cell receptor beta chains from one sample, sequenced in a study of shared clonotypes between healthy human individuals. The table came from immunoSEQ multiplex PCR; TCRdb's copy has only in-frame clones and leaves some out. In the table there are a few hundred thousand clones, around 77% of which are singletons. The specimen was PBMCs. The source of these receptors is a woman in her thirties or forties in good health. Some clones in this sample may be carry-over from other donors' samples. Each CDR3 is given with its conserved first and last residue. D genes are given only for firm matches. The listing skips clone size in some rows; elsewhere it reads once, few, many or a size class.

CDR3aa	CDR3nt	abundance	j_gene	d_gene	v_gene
CASSESTLGNEQFF	TGCGCCAGCAGTGAGTCGACTCTTGGCAATGAGCAGTTCTTC	-	TRBJ2-1	-	TRBV10-2
CAWSVREGARELFF	TGTGCCTGGAGTGTACGGGAGGGTGCGAGGGAGCTGTTTTTT	-	TRBJ2-2	TRBD2	TRBV30
CASSLIPTGQRGAFF	TGTGCCAGCAGTTTAATCCCCACCGGGCAACGTGGAGCTTTCTTT	-	TRBJ1-1	-	TRBV28
CASSPTAGPNQPQHF	TGTGCCAGCTCACCGACGGCAGGACCTAATCAGCCCCAGCATTTT	once	TRBJ1-5	-	TRBV18
CASSSRDSEAYEQYF	TGTGCCAGCAGTTCCCGGGACAGTGAGGCATACGAGCAGTACTTC	-	TRBJ2-7	TRBD1	TRBV28
CASSPAYGTGPYEQYF	TGTGCCAGCAGTCCCGCGTATGGGACAGGGCCCTACGAGCAGTACTTC	once	TRBJ2-7	TRBD1	TRBV27
CASSLLGKPYEQYF	TGTGCCAGCAGCTTATTGGGAAAACCCTACGAGCAGTACTTC	once	TRBJ2-7	-	TRBV11-2
CASGRRESTQYF	TGTGCCAGCGGAAGACGGGAATCTACGCAGTATTTT	-	TRBJ2-3	-	TRBV27
CASSLIPQGEDEQYF	TGTGCCAGCAGCTTAATCCCACAGGGCGAAGACGAGCAGTACTTC	-	TRBJ2-7	-	TRBV11-2
CASSTPGLAGDSSYNEQFF	TGTGCCAGCAGCACCCCGGGACTAGCGGGAGACAGCTCCTACAATGAGCAGTTCTTC	-	TRBJ2-1	TRBD2	TRBV7-9
CASSLAPEAYNEQFF	TGTGCCAGCAGCTTAGCTCCGGAGGCCTACAATGAGCAGTTCTTC	-	TRBJ2-1	-	TRBV7-9
CASSDPKQGADTQYF	TGTGCCAGCAGTGACCCAAAACAGGGAGCGGATACGCAGTATTTT	-	TRBJ2-3	-	TRBV6-4
CASSHGSGTSATEQYF	TGCGCCAGCAGCCACGGATCCGGGACTAGCGCCACAGAGCAGTACTTC	-	TRBJ2-7	TRBD2	TRBV4-1
CASSLPQSNYGYTF	TGCGCCAGCAGCTTGCCACAGAGTAACTATGGCTACACCTTC	-	TRBJ1-2	-	TRBV5-1
CASSPGDFPYNEQFF	TGTGCCAGCTCTCCTGGGGACTTTCCCTACAATGAGCAGTTCTTC	-	TRBJ2-1	-	TRBV18
CASSPRSNYEQYF	TGTGCCAGCAGCCCCAGGTCCAACTACGAGCAGTACTTC	once	TRBJ2-7	-	TRBV7-2
CASSSTGPGELFF	TGTGCCAGCAGCTCAACGGGACCCGGGGAGCTGTTTTTT	-	TRBJ2-2	-	TRBV7-9
CASTPRGVGRNTIYF	TGTGCCAGCACCCCTCGAGGGGTGGGTAGAAACACCATATATTTT	-	TRBJ1-3	-	TRBV28
CASSLWGTSFTDTQYF	TGTGCCAGCAGCTTGTGGGGGACTAGCTTCACAGATACGCAGTATTTT	-	TRBJ2-3	TRBD2	TRBV5-5
CASRQDRNYGYTF	TGTGCCAGCAGACAGGACAGGAACTATGGCTACACCTTC	-	TRBJ1-2	TRBD1	TRBV27
CASSYSKGYEQYF	TGTGCCAGCAGTTACTCGAAAGGCTACGAGCAGTACTTC	-	TRBJ2-7	-	TRBV6-5
CASAVTSRAYEQYF	TGCGCCAGCGCCGTAACTAGCCGAGCCTACGAGCAGTACTTC	-	TRBJ2-7	-	TRBV5-1
CASSLNAGLAGELFF	TGTGCCAGCAGCTTAAATGCCGGACTGGCCGGGGAGCTGTTTTTT	-	TRBJ2-2	-	TRBV11-2
CASSLIRNTGAFF	TGTGCCAGCAGTTTAATCAGAAACACTGGAGCTTTCTTT	-	TRBJ1-1	-	TRBV28
CASSPHLGTHSYEQYF	TGTGCCAGCAGTCCACACCTGGGGACCCACTCCTACGAGCAGTACTTC	-	TRBJ2-7	-	TRBV27
CASSDNQGAGGYTF	TGCGCCAGCAGCGACAATCAGGGGGCGGGTGGCTACACCTTC	-	TRBJ1-2	TRBD1	TRBV5-1
CASSFRRANYGYTF	TGTGCCAGCAGCTTCAGGAGAGCTAACTATGGCTACACCTTC	-	TRBJ1-2	-	TRBV5-4
CASSLVVAKNIQYF	TGTGCCAGCAGCTTGGTTGTAGCCAAAAACATTCAGTACTTC	-	TRBJ2-4	-	TRBV5-4
CASSPRTGPSNQPQHF	TGTGCCAGCTCACCCCGGACAGGGCCTAGCAATCAGCCCCAGCATTTT	-	TRBJ1-5	TRBD1	TRBV18
CASSPIRQTYEQYF	TGTGCCAGCTCACCAATCCGACAGACCTACGAGCAGTACTTC	many	TRBJ2-7	-	TRBV18
CASSVGTGTDPLHF	TGTGCCAGCAGTGTAGGGACAGGGACGGATCCCCTCCACTTT	-	TRBJ1-6	TRBD1	TRBV2
CASSPREHPRTDTQYF	TGCGCCAGCAGCCCGCGGGAACACCCTCGCACAGATACGCAGTATTTT	few	TRBJ2-3	-	TRBV4-3
CAWSIHASGNTIYF	TGTGCCTGGAGTATTCACGCCTCTGGAAACACCATATATTTT	-	TRBJ1-3	-	TRBV30
CASSLSKGSGTQYF	TGTGCCAGCAGCTTGTCGAAGGGTTCGGGGACCCAGTACTTC	-	TRBJ2-5	-	TRBV5-6
CSVGGANQPQHF	TGCAGCGTTGGGGGGGCTAACCAGCCCCAGCATTTT	-	TRBJ1-5	-	TRBV29-1
CAIKRDVTTYEQYF	TGTGCCATCAAAAGAGACGTGACCACCTACGAGCAGTACTTC	-	TRBJ2-7	-	TRBV10-3
CASSFASGSPGGYTF	TGTGCCAGCAGTTTCGCCTCGGGATCTCCTGGGGGCTACACCTTC	-	TRBJ1-2	-	TRBV27
CATSLRAGGANEQFF	TGTGCCACCAGCCTTCGGGCAGGGGGCGCGAATGAGCAGTTCTTC	-	TRBJ2-1	TRBD1	TRBV15
CASRGREYNEQFF	TGTGCCAGCAGGGGCAGGGAATACAATGAGCAGTTCTTC	-	TRBJ2-1	-	TRBV6-5